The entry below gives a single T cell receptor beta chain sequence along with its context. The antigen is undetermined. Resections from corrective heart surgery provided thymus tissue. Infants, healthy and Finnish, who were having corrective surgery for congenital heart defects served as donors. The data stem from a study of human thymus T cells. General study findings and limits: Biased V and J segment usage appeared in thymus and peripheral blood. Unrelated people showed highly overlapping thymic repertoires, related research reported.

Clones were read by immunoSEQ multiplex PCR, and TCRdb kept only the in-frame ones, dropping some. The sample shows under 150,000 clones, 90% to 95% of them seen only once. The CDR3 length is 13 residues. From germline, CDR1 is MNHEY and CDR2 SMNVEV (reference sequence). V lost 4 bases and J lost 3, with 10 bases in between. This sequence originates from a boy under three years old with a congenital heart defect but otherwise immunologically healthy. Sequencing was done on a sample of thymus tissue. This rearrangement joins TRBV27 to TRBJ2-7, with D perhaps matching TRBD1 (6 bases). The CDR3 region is CASSSDSYYEQYF. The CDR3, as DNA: TGTGCCAGCAGTTCGGACAGTTACTACGAGCAGTACTTC.